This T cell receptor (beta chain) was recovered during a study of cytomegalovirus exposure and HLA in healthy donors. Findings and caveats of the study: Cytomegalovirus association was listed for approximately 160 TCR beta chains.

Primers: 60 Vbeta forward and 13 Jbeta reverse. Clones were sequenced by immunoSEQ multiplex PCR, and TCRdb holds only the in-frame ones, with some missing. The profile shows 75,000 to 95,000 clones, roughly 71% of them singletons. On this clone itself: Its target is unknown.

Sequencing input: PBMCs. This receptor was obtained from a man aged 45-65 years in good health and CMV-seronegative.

The CDR3 is CASSLRGLGRGPTDTQYF. As DNA, the CDR3 is TGTGCCAGCAGCTTGAGGGGCCTAGGGAGGGGTCCCACAGATACGCAGTATTTT. This chain connects TRBV7-2 to TRBJ2-3; 7 bases fit TRBD2. Germline CDR1 and CDR2: SGHTA and FQGNSA. The CDR3 runs to 18 residues. V shed 3 bases, J shed 2 bases, and the junction held 14 bases outside the gene matches.